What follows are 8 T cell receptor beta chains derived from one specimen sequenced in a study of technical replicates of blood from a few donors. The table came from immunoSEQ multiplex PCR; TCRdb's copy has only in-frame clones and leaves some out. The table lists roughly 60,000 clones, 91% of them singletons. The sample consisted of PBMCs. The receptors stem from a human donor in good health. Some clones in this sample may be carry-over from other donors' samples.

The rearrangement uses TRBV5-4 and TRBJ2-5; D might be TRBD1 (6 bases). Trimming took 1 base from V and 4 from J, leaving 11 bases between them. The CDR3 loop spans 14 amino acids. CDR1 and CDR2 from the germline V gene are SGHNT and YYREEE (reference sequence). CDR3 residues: CASSLFGQPETQYF. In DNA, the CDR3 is TGTGCCAGCAGCTTGTTTGGACAGCCAGAGACCCAGTACTTC.

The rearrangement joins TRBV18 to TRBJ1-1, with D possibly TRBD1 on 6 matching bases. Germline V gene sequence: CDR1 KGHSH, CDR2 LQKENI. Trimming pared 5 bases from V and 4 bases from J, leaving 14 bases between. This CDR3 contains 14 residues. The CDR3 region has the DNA TGTGCCAGCTCATGGACGGGGGGCCCCACTGAAGCTTTCTTT. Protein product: CASSWTGGPTEAFF.

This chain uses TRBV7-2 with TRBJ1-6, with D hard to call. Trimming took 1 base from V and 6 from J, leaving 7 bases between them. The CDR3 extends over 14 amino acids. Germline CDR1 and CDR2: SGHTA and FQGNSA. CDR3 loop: CASSLVRGNSPLHF. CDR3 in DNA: TGTGCCAGCAGCTTAGTCCGGGGTAATTCACCCCTCCACTTT.

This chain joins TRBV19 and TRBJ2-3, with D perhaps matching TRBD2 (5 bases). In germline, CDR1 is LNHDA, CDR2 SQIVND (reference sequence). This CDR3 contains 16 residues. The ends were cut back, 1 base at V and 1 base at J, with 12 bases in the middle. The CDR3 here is CASSIGAEHGTDTQYF. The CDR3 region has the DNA TGTGCCAGTAGTATAGGAGCGGAGCACGGCACAGATACGCAGTATTTT. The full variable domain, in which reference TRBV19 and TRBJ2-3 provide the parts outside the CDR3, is DGGITQSPKYLFRKEGQNVTLSCEQNLNHDAMYWYRQDPGQGLRLIYYSQIVNDFQKGDIAEGYSVSREKKESFPLTVTSAQKNPTAFYLCASSIGAEHGTDTQYFGPGTRLTVL.

DNA of the CDR3: TGTGCCAGTAGTCGGGACAGCCAAGGGGCCCAGTACTTC. This gives the protein CASSRDSQGAQYF. This chain links TRBV19 with TRBJ2-7, with 7 bases that match TRBD1. J was trimmed by 10 bases and V by 5 bases; bases with no gene match: 11. The germline V gene encodes CDR1 LNHDA and CDR2 SQIVND (reference sequence). The CDR3 covers 13 residues.

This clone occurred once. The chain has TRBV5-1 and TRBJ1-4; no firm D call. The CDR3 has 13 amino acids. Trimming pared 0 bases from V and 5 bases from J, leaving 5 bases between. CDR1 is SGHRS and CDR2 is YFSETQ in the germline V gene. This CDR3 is CASSLGTNEKLFF. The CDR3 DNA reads TGCGCCAGCAGCTTGGGTACAAATGAAAAACTGTTTTTT.

For the CDR3, the DNA is TGTGCCAGCAGGACGCAGGGGGCCTCCTACAATGAGCAGTTCTTC. The encoded protein is CASRTQGASYNEQFF. V usage is TRBV7-9 and J usage is TRBJ2-1; 8 nucleotides match TRBD1. The germline V gene encodes CDR1 SEHNR and CDR2 FQNEAQ (reference sequence). Trimming took 6 bases from V and 0 from J; bases not matched to a gene: 4. The CDR3 has 15 residues.

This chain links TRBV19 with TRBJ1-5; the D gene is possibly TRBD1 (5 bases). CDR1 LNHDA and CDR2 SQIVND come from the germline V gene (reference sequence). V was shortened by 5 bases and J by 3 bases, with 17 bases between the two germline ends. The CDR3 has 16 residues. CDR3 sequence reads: CASSLDPPGANQPQHF. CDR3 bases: TGTGCCAGTAGTCTCGACCCTCCTGGGGCCAATCAGCCCCAGCATTTT.